This entry concerns a single T cell receptor beta chain. This clonotype was counted at least ten times. Its cognate antigen has yet to be identified. Base quality data are lacking; no much larger clone is found one base away. Systemically healthy Caucasian individuals from Russia, around 38 in total and aged about 6 to 90 years, were included as donors. Each donor gave 8 to 10 milliliters of peripheral blood, collected into EDTA-treated Vacutainer tubes. Ficoll-Paque density-gradient centrifugation was used to isolate PBMCs, with at least 7 million obtained per sample. Trizol reagent was used to extract total RNA from PBMCs, with at least 6 micrograms per sample. For every donor, flow cytometry on a PBMC aliquot measured the percentage of naive CD45RAhigh/CD27high T cells. These data are taken from a study of blood T cells in healthy people across ages (dated by TCRdb to the mid-2010s). Regarding the research as a whole: In model experiments, roughly one uniquely barcoded TCR beta cDNA molecule per two T cells was captured by template switching. To track age-related changes in TCR beta repertoire diversity, the study relied on deep sequencing normalized with unique cDNA molecular identifiers. The donors were split into four age groups: young (average approximately 16 years), middle-aged (39), aged (around 67) and long-lived (82). Donors of different ages were randomly distributed across sequencing lanes to avoid experimental bias. Two additional independent replicas of 1 million unique cDNA reads from the same blood draw were analyzed for two donors (one aged 18 to 30 and one aged 80 or older).

Library generation was performed with 5' RACE. These reads were obtained on an Illumina HiSeq 2500. A second PCR of roughly 6 to 11 cycles was run with a J-beta primer mix and a sample-barcoded 5' primer. A unique molecular identifier was introduced onto each TCR beta cDNA molecule by a template-switch 5' adaptor carrying 12 random nucleotides. Each sample yielded at least 3 million CDR3-containing paired-end reads. First-strand cDNA was synthesized from all RNA with the Mint cDNA synthesis kit, primed by a TRBC-specific oligonucleotide. Following uracil-DNA glycosylase treatment, all cDNA underwent a first 18-cycle PCR with the universal primers M1SS and BC2_uni_R. The original methods were these. Normalization of each sample was performed by random selection of 1 million high-quality reads, each carrying a distinct molecular identifier. Reads sharing molecular identifiers were discarded rather than binned into consensus sequences. CDR3 identification, clonotype clustering and error correction used MiTCR with a Q25 quality threshold and the strictest error-elimination algorithm. Lower-bound total TCR beta diversity was estimated with a nonparametric unseen species model using Euler transformation. The public reads were reprocessed in TCRdb via fastp at Q25 and MiXCR, keeping in-frame beta chains. Each CDR3 protein appears once, grouped with its most common genes and DNA. These V and J calls rely on TCRdb rather than the paper's analysis. A total of roughly 1,500,000 distinct CDR3 sequences appear in this sample, roughly 40% of them only once. The ten most abundant clones make up less than 8% of the sample.

Points the paper makes about the study in general: Observed TCR beta diversity per million T cells fell roughly linearly with age, and a significant reduction was already apparent by age around 36. Estimates of total diversity based on one million sequenced T cells were regarded as lower bounds and as underestimates. Since profiling was done on bulk unsorted PBMCs, naive and antigen-experienced compartments could not be conclusively compared. Compared with the aged group, more naive CD4+ T cells, fewer expanded clones and increased TCR diversity were shown by the long-lived group, suggesting age selection. There was a strong correlation between observed TCR beta diversity and the percentage of naive T cells measured by flow cytometry. Because donor CMV infection status was unknown, age-related changes in expanded clonotypes were potentially confounded.

This TCR derives from a woman aged 18-30 years in good health. Sample: blood.

The DNA sequence is as follows: TGTGCCAGCAGGTGGACGGGTTCCTACGAGCAGTACTTC. Its amino acids are CASRWTGSYEQYF. The chain employs TRBV12-3 or TRBV12-4 and TRBJ2-7; the D gene lacks a confident call. The CDR3 goes from the cysteine to the phenylalanine over 13 residues. Only the CDR3 portion is preserved as DNA: 39 bases, with reading frame beginning at the first base. Trimming at the junction amounts to 6 bases on V and 1 base on J, and the germline ends lie 10 bases apart.